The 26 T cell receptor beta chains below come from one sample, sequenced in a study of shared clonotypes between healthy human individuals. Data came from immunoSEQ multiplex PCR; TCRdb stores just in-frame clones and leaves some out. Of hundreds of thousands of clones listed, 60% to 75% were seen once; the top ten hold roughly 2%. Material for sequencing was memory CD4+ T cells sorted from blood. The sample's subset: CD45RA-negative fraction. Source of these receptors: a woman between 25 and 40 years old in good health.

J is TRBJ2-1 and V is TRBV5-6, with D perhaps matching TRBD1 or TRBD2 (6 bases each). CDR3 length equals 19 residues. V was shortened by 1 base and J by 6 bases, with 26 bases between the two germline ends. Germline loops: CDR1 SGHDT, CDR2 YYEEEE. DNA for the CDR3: TGTGCCAGCAGCTTGCATATAATAATCCTACAGGGAGCGGGCAATGAGCAGTTCTTC. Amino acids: CASSLHIIILQGAGNEQFF.

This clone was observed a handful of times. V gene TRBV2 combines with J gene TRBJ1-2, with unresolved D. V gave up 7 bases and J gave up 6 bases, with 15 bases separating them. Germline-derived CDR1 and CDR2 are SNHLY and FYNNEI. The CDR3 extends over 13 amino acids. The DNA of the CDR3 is TGTGCCAGCAAACGGAACGTCGGGGATGGCTACACCTTC. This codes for CASKRNVGDGYTF.

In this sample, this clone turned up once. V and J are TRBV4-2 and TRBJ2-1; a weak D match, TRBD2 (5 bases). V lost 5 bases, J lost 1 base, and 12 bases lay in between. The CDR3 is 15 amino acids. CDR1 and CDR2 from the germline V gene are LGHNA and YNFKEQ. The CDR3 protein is CASSLILASYNEQFF. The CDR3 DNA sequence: TGTGCCAGCAGCTTAATTCTAGCTTCCTACAATGAGCAGTTCTTC.

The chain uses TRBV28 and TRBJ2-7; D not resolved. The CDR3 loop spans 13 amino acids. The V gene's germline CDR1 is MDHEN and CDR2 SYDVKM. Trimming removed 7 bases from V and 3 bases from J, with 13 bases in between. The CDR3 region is CASTETDGYEQYF. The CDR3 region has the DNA TGTGCCAGCACCGAGACGGACGGCTACGAGCAGTACTTC.

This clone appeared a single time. The CDR3 here is CASSFRDSYNEQFF. For the CDR3, the DNA is TGTGCCAGCAGCTTCCGGGACAGTTACAATGAGCAGTTCTTC. The rearrangement links TRBV7-8 to TRBJ2-1, with 7 nucleotides matching TRBD1. CDR3 size: 14 residues. V trimming: 3 bases; J trimming: 4 bases; junction bases outside the gene matches: 3. Germline V gene data show CDR1 as SGHVS and CDR2 as FQNEAQ.

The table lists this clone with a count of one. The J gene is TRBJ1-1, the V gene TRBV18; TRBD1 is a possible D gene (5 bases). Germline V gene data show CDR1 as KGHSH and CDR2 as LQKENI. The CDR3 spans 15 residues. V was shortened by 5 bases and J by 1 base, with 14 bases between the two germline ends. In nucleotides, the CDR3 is TGTGCCAGCTCAATTTCAGGGTCCCCGAACACTGAAGCTTTCTTT. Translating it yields CASSISGSPNTEAFF.

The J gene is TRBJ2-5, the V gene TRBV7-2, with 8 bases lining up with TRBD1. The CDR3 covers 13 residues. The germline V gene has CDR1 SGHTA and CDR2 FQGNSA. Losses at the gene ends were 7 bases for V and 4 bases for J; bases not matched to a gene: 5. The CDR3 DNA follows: TGTGCCAGCACCTACCAGGGGGCAGAGACCCAGTACTTC. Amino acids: CASTYQGAETQYF.

The CDR3 DNA reads TGCGCCAGCAGCGCAACCTACAGGGGTTCGGTTGAAGCTTTCTTT. Translated, it gives CASSATYRGSVEAFF. V usage is TRBV5-1 and J usage is TRBJ1-1; 7 bases line up with TRBD1. Germline V gives CDR1 SGHRS, CDR2 YFSETQ. The CDR3 runs to 15 residues. V lost 4 bases to trimming and J lost 7 bases; unmatched junction nucleotides: 13.

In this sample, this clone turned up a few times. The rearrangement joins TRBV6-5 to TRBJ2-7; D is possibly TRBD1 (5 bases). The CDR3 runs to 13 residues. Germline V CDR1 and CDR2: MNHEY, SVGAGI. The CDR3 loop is CASARGLNYEQYF. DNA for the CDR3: TGTGCTAGTGCTAGGGGTCTAAACTACGAGCAGTACTTC.

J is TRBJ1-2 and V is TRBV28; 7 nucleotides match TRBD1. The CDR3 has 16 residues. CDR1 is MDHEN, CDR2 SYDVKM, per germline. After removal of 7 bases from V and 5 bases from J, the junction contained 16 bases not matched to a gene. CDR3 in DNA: TGTGCCAGCACCAATATTCGCCGGACAGGAAGGTATGGCTACACCTTC. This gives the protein CASTNIRRTGRYGYTF.

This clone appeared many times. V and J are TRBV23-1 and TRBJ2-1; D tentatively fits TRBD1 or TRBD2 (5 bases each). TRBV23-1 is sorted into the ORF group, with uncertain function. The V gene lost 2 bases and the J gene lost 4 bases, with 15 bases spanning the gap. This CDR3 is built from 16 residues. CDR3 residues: CASSQAGTHEYNEQFF. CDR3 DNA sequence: TGCGCCAGCAGTCAAGCCGGGACGCATGAATACAATGAGCAGTTCTTC.

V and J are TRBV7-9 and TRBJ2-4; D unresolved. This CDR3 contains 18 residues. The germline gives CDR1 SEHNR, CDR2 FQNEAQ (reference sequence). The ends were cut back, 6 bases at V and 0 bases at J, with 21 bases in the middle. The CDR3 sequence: CASSSAYRTALAKNIQYF. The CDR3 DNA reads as TGTGCCAGCAGTTCGGCCTACCGGACCGCGCTAGCCAAAAACATTCAGTACTTC.

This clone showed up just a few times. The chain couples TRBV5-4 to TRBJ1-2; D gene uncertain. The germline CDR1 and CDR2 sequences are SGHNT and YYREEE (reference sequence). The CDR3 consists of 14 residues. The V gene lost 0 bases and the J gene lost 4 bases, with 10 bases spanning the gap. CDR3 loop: CASSLVDTLYGYTF. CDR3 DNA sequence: TGTGCCAGCAGCTTGGTAGATACGCTCTATGGCTACACCTTC. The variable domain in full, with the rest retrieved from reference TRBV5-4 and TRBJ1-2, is ETGVTQSPTHLIKTRGQQVTLRCSSQSGHNTVSWYQQALGQGPQFIFQYYREEENGRGNFPPRFSGLQFPNYSSELNVNALELDDSALYLCASSLVDTLYGYTFGSGTRLTVV.

This chain's CDR3 is CAWSRGTVEQPQHF. CDR3 coding DNA: TGTGCCTGGAGTAGGGGGACCGTCGAACAGCCCCAGCATTTT. The genes are TRBV30 and TRBJ1-5; TRBD1 might be the D (6 bases). Trimming stripped 2 bases from V and 7 bases from J, with 15 bases between. Germline V CDR1 and CDR2: GTSNPN, SVGIG (reference sequence). This CDR3 is 14 amino acids long.

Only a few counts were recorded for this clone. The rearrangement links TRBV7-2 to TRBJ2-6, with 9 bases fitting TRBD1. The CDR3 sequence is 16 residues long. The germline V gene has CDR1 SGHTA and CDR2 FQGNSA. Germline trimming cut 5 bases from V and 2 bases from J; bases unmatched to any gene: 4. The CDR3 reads CASSLTGGAGANVLTF. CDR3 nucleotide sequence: TGTGCCAGCAGCCTAACAGGGGGCGCTGGGGCCAACGTCCTGACTTTC.

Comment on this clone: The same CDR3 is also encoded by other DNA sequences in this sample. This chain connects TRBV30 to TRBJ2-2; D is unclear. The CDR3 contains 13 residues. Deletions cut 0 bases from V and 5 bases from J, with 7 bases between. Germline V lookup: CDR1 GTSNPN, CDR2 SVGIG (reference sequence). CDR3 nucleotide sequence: TGTGCCTGGAGTGTCCTGGGAACCGGGGAGCTGTTTTTT. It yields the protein CAWSVLGTGELFF. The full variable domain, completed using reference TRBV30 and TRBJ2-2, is SQTIHQWPATLVQPVGSPLSLECTVEGTSNPNLYWYRQAAGRGLQLLFYSVGIGQISSEVPQNLSASRPQDRQFILSSKKLLLSDSGFYLCAWSVLGTGELFFGEGSRLTVL.

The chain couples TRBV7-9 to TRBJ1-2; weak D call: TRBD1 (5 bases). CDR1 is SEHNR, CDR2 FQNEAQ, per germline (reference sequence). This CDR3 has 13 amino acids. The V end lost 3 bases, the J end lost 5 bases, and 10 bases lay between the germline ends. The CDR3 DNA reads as TGTGCCAGCAGCTTCCAACAGGAGTATGGCTACACCTTC. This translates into CASSFQQEYGYTF.

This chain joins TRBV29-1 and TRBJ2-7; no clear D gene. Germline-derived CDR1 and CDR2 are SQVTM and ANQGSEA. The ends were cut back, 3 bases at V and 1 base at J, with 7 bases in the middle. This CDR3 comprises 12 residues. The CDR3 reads CSVDLGSYEQYF. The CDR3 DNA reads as TGCAGCGTTGATTTGGGTTCCTACGAGCAGTACTTC.

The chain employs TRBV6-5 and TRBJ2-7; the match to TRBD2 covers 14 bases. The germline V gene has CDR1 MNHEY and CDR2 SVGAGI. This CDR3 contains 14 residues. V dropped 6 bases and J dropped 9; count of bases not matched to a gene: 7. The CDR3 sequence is CASRGTSGSMGQYF. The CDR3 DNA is TGTGCCAGCAGGGGGACTAGCGGGAGTATGGGGCAGTACTTC.

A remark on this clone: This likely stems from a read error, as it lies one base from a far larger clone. CDR3: CVTSRDLRFSEGVDEQFF. The CDR3 region has the DNA TGTGTCACCAGCAGAGATCTCAGGTTTAGCGAGGGAGTTGATGAGCAGTTCTTC. The chain combines TRBV15 with TRBJ2-1; the D gene is possibly TRBD2 (5 bases). Germline loops: CDR1 LNHNV, CDR2 YYDKDF (reference sequence). This CDR3 has 18 amino acids.

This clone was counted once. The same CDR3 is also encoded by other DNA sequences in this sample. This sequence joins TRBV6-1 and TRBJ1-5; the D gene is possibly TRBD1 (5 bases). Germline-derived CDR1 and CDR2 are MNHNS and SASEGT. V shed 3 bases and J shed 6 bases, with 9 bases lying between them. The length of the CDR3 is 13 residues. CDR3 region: CASSDRVGQPQHF. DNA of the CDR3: TGTGCCAGCAGTGACAGGGTTGGTCAGCCCCAGCATTTT.

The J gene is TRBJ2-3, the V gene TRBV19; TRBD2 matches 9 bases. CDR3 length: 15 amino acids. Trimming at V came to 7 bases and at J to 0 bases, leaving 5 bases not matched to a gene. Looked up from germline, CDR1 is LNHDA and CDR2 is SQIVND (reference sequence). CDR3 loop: CASTPTSGSTDTQYF. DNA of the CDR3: TGTGCCAGTACTCCAACTAGCGGGAGCACAGATACGCAGTATTTT. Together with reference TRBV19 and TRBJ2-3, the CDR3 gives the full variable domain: DGGITQSPKYLFRKEGQNVTLSCEQNLNHDAMYWYRQDPGQGLRLIYYSQIVNDFQKGDIAEGYSVSREKKESFPLTVTSAQKNPTAFYLCASTPTSGSTDTQYFGPGTRLTVL.

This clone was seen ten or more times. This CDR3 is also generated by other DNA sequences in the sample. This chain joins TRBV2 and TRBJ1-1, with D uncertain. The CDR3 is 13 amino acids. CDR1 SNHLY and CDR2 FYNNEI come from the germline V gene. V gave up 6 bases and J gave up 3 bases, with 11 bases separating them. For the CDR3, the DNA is TGTGCCAGCAGCGTCGACGGGTACACTGAAGCTTTCTTT. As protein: CASSVDGYTEAFF.

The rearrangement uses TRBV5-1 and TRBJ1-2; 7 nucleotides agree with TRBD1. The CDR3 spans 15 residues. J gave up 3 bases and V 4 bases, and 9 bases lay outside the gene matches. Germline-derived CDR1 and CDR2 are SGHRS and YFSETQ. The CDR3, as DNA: TGCGCCAGCAGCCATCGACAGGGTATTGACTATGGCTACACCTTC. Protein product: CASSHRQGIDYGYTF. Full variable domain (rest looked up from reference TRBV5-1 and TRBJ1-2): KAGVTQTPRYLIKTRGQQVTLSCSPISGHRSVSWYQQTPGQGLQFLFEYFSETQRNKGNFPGRFSGRQFSNSRSEMNVSTLELGDSALYLCASSHRQGIDYGYTFGSGTRLTVV.

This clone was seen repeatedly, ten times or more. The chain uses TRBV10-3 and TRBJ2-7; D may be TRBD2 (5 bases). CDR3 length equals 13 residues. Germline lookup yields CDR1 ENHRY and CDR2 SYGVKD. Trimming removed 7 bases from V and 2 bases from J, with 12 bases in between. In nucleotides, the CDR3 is TGTGCCATCAAAGCGGAAGGGCCCTACGAGCAGTACTTC. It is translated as CAIKAEGPYEQYF.

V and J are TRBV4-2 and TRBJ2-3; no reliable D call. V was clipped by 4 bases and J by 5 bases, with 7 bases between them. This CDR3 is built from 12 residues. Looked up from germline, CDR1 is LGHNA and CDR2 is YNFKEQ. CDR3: CASSPRRDTQYF. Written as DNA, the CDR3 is TGTGCCAGCAGCCCCCGTCGAGATACGCAGTATTTT.